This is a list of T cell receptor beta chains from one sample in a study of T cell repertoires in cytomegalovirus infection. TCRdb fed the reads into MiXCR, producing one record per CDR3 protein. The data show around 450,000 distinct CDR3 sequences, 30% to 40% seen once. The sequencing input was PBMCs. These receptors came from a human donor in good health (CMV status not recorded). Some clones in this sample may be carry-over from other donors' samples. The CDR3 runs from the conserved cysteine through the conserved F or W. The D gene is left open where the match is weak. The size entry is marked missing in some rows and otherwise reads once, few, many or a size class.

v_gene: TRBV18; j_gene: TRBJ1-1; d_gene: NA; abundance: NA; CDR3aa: CASSPRRSQNTEAFF; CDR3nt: TGTGCCAGCTCACCACGCCGGAGTCAGAACACTGAAGCTTTCTTT
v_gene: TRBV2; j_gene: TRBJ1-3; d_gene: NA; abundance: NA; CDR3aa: CATSTFSGNTIYF; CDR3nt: TGTGCCACCAGTACCTTCTCTGGAAACACCATATATTTT
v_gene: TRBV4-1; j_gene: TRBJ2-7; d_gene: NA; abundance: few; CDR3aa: CASSQAGGQNYEQYF; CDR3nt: TGCGCCAGCAGCCAAGCGGGGGGACAGAACTACGAGCAGTACTTC
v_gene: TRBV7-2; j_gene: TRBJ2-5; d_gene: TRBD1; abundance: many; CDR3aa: CASSFRQGAKTQYF; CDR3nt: TGTGCCAGCAGCTTTCGACAGGGGGCAAAGACCCAGTACTTC
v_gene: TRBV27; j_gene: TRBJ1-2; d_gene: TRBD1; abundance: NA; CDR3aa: CASSPRPKIQGARDGYTF; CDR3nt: TGTGCCAGCAGTCCCAGACCGAAAATACAGGGGGCGCGGGATGGCTACACCTTC
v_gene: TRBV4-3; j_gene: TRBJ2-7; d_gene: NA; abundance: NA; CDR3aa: CASSRTAGTYEQYF; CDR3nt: TGCGCCAGCAGCCGGACCGCAGGGACCTACGAGCAGTACTTC
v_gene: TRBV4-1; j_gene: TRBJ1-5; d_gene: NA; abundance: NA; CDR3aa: CASSQGYLGEGNQPQHF; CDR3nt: TGCGCCAGCAGCCAAGGGTATCTGGGCGAGGGGAATCAGCCCCAGCATTTT
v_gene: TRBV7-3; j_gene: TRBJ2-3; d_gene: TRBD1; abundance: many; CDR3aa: CASSFPGTGELDTQYF; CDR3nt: TGTGCCAGCAGCTTCCCGGGGACAGGGGAGTTAGATACGCAGTATTTT
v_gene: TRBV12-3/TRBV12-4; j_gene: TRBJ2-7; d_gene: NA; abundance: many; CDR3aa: CASSFYMGPNEQYF; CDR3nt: TGTGCCAGCAGTTTTTACATGGGCCCCAACGAGCAGTACTTC
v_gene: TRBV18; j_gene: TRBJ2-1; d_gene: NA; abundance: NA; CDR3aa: CASSPARTGTGHNEQFF; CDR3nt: TGTGCCAGCTCACCAGCTCGCACCGGGACGGGGCACAATGAGCAGTTCTTC